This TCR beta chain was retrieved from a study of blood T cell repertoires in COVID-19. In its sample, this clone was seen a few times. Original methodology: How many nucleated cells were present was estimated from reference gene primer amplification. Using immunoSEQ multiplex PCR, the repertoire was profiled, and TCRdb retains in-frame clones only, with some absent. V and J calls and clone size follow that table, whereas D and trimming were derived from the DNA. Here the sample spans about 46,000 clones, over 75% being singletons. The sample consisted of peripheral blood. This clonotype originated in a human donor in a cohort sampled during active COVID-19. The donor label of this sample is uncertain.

CDR3 in amino acids: CASSGGRGNQPQHF. CDR3 bases: TGTGCCAGCAGCGGGGGACGAGGCAATCAGCCCCAGCATTTT. The chain carries TRBV27 and TRBJ1-5, with D perhaps TRBD1 (5 bases). The CDR3 extends over 14 amino acids. From germline, CDR1 is MNHEY and CDR2 SMNVEV (reference sequence). Between the trimmed V and J ends, which lost 6 bases and 2 bases, there was a span of 11 bases.